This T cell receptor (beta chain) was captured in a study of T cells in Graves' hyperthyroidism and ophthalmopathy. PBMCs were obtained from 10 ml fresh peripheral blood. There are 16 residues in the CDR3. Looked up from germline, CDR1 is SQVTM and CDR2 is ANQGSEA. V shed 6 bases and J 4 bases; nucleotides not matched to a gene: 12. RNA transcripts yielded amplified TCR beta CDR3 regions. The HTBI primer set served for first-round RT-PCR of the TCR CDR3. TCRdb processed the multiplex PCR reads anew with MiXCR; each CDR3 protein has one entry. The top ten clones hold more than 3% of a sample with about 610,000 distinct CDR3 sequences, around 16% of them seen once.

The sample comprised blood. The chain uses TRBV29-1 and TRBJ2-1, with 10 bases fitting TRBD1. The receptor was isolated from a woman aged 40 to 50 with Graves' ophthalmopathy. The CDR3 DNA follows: TGCAGCGTCCAAGGAGGTTGGACAGGGGGATACAATGAGCAGTTCTTC. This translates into CSVQGGWTGGYNEQFF.